This note documents a single T cell receptor beta chain sequence. Its antigen is undetermined. The data originate from a study of T-cell memory formation after mild COVID-19. Study-wide background: Largely, TCR clusters stayed within a single donor.

V lost 4 bases and J lost 4, with 11 bases in between. The germline gives CDR1 SGHNT, CDR2 YENEEA. The CDR3 sequence is 13 residues long. TCRdb independently ran MiXCR on the 5' RACE reads; one entry per CDR3 protein. The profile covers over 500,000 distinct CDR3 sequences, with 17% appearing a single time and around 7.8% taken by the ten largest. Findings and caveats of the study: Researchers report contracting CD4+ clones mostly in CM and EM, with CD8+ clones in EMRA. Clones shrinking between day 15 and 85 showed a balanced CD4/CD8 split, and those that grew later tilted toward CD4+. The study detected some responding clones in pre-infection memory, suggesting cross-reactive memory joined.

The genes are TRBV11-3 and TRBJ2-7; no reliable D call. The source is an adult woman who had mild COVID-19 (a few samples of this study predate the infection). Cell type and time point are not known. The sample comprised PBMCs or a T cell subset sorted from them (not recorded which). The CDR3 DNA follows: TGTGCCAGCAGCTCCGAGGTGGGGTACGAGCAGTACTTC. Translating it yields CASSSEVGYEQYF.